The T cell receptor beta chain described here comes from a study of blood T cell repertoires in COVID-19. Study details: Researchers got acute and convalescent COVID-19 samples from the United States, Italy and Spain.

Across 24 US areas, participants ranged in age from about 18 to 90 years. The germline V gene encodes CDR1 SGHAT and CDR2 FQNNGV. The CDR3 runs 15 residues. With 10 bases removed from V and 2 bases from J, the gap between germline ends came to 15 bases. The data were produced by immunoSEQ multiplex PCR, yet TCRdb's version contains in-frame clones alone and is incomplete. The sample holds about 310,000 clones, about 91% seen once. The sequencing input was PBMCs or T cells enriched from blood (not recorded which). This clonotype originated in a woman between 40 and 55 years old who had recovered from COVID-19. The chain combines TRBV11-2 with TRBJ2-6, with D possibly matching TRBD2 (6 bases). In DNA form, the CDR3 reads TGTGCCAAAGGAGGTACGGGGGCTGGGGCCAACGTCCTGACTTTC. Its translation: CAKGGTGAGANVLTF.